One and the same sample provided the 4 T cell receptor beta chains below, sequenced in a study of T cell responses to AZD1222 COVID-19 vaccine. TCRdb keeps only in-frame clones here, not all; method: immunoSEQ multiplex PCR. The sample contains under 150,000 clones, 85% to 90% of which appear only once. The material was peripheral blood, obtained on day 0 of AZD1222 vaccination. The source of these receptors is an adult in good health.

The chain links TRBV25-1 to TRBJ1-1, with TRBD1 as a possible D gene (6 bases). This CDR3 contains 12 residues. Between the trimmed V and J ends, which lost 6 bases and 7 bases, there was a span of 12 bases. The V gene's germline CDR1 is MGHDK and CDR2 SYGVNS. CDR3 DNA: TGTGCCAGCAGGGGGGGGCAGGTTGAAGCTTTCTTT. This encodes CASRGGQVEAFF.

The chain has TRBV5-6 and TRBJ1-3; D remains unclear. V lost 3 bases to trimming and J lost 2 bases, with 12 bases between them. This CDR3 is built from 15 residues. CDR1 and CDR2 from the germline V gene are SGHDT and YYEEEE. The CDR3 sequence: CASSSGWTAGNTIYF. The CDR3 DNA reads TGTGCCAGCAGCTCCGGTTGGACGGCTGGAAACACCATATATTTT.

The chain uses TRBV9 and TRBJ2-5; D is perhaps TRBD1 (6 bases). Germline CDR1 is SGDLS and CDR2 is YYNGEE. Trimming stripped 1 base from V and 0 bases from J, with 7 bases between. The CDR3 runs to 14 residues. Written as DNA, the CDR3 is TGTGCCAGCAGCGTATACAGGGACCAAGAGACCCAGTACTTC. Translation: CASSVYRDQETQYF.

The V call is TRBV5-4, the J call TRBJ1-3, with D tentatively TRBD1 (6 bases). This CDR3 is 16 amino acids long. V lost 4 bases, J lost 0 bases, and 14 bases lay in between. CDR1 and CDR2 from the germline V gene are SGHNT and YYREEE (reference sequence). CDR3 nucleotides: TGTGCCAGCAGCAACCGGGAGGGGGGCTCTGGAAACACCATATATTTT. Protein sequence: CASSNREGGSGNTIYF.